The subject of this entry is one T cell receptor beta chain. This clonotype was detected only once. Its antigen target is currently unknown. Qualities for individual bases were not recorded, and no much larger clone is one base off. A single read offers scant evidence. High-throughput TCR beta sequencing profiled peripheral blood CD8+ and CD4+ T cells from healthy donors, Susac syndrome patients and multiple sclerosis patients. Multiple sclerosis controls were treatment-naive patients with stable or active relapsing-remitting disease fulfilling revised McDonald criteria. Bulk CD8+ and CD4+ T cells were purified by magnetic negative isolation, while CD8+ TEMRA cells were enriched using FACS. Blood was collected in EDTA tubes and processed within 24 hours, with PBMCs isolated through density gradient centrifugation. PBMCs destined for TCR sequencing were cryopreserved in liquid nitrogen and later thawed in a 37 °C water bath. A purity of at least 90% was achieved for sorted or isolated CD4+, CD8+ and CD8+ TEMRA cells.

The germline V gene sets CDR1 to MDHEN and CDR2 to SYDVKM. After removal of 3 bases from V and 9 bases from J, the junction retains 11 bases not matched to a gene. Including the terminal cysteine and phenylalanine, the CDR3 comprises 16 residues. Kept here is only the CDR3 DNA, which spans 48 bases and is read in frame from base 1. RNA was extracted with the RNeasy kit and roughly 0.45 to 1 ug was reverse transcribed using random hexamers. TCR beta CDR3 regions were amplified with the immunoSEQ multiplex PCR assay covering 54 Vbeta and 13 Jbeta segments. PCR amplification bias was corrected by using a synthetic template baseline for primer optimization and computational correction. Regarding the original processing steps: Reads were assigned to V, D and J genes according to IMGT and analyzed in immunoSEQ Analyzer, with only productive sequences retained. Clonality was computed as one minus Shannon entropy normalized by log2 of the number of productive unique sequences. Public and private clones were assessed among the 100 most prevalent clones of each patient and control. Clones were defined as Susac-specific if absent from the healthy and MS cohorts, from approximately 1,100 published viral clones and from other ImmuneACCESS disease sequences. The raw public data were reprocessed by TCRdb itself: fastp quality trimming at Q25, MiXCR clonotype calling, in-frame beta chains only. Every entry covers one CDR3 protein and lists the most common genes and DNA from its rows. The V and J calls shown here were made by TCRdb, not taken from the authors' results. The sample data list 250,000 to 300,000 distinct CDR3 sequences, and around 83% of these were observed just once. 0.095% to 0.14% of the sample belongs to the ten largest clones.

This specimen comes from a study of CD8 T cells in Susac syndrome (dated by TCRdb to about 2019). Notes on the research overall: Repertoire sequencing was used to test whether CD8+ T cell activation and differentiation in Susac syndrome was antigen driven. CD8+ T cell repertoire clonality was compared between 12 healthy donors, approximately 14 Susac syndrome patients and approximately 16 multiple sclerosis patients. The study at large found these results: The number of individuals in the TCR sequencing and HLA analysis was recognized as being relatively small.

This receptor was taken from a human donor with multiple sclerosis. Sequencing was performed on CD8+ T cells from PBMCs. This sequence uses TRBV28 and TRBJ2-7; the central 13 bases match TRBD2. The sequenced DNA is TGTGCCAGCAGTTTGCCCCCGGGACTAGCGGGATTGGGGCAGTACTTC. The resulting protein is CASSLPPGLAGLGQYF.